This T cell receptor (beta chain) was retrieved from a study of Ad26.COV2.S vaccination and SARS-CoV-2 variants. Study details: Ad26.COV2.S shots went into the muscle once or twice, 56 days apart. Broader study findings: Estimates derived from TCR breadth and depth analyses may have underestimated total T cell responses.

The V end lost 5 bases, the J end lost 5 bases, and 12 bases lay between the germline ends. Germline V CDR1 and CDR2: SGHAT, FQNNGV. There are 14 residues in the CDR3. This clone was seen a single time. Antigen unknown. Some clones are missing from TCRdb's copy, which holds only in-frame ones; the method was immunoSEQ multiplex PCR. The table lists under 500,000 clones, 92% of them singletons. Treatment defined: approximately 18 received Ad26.COV2.S at low or high dose, single or two shots; 5 received placebo; per-sample allocation not given. Sampling happened 63 days after the first vaccine or placebo injection. Spike of the Wuhan-strain SARS-CoV-2 was expressed by an Ad26 vector, which formed the vaccine.

The chain has TRBV11-2 and TRBJ1-4; weak D call: TRBD1 (6 bases). The origin of this receptor is a person between 18 and 65 years old who received the Ad26.COV2.S COVID-19 vaccine or a placebo. The sequenced sample was peripheral blood, obtained in a trial of Ad26.COV2.S vaccine versus placebo. The CDR3 spells CASSPGTMNEKLFF. The DNA of the CDR3 is TGTGCCAGCAGCCCCGGGACAATGAATGAAAAACTGTTTTTT.